The rows below give T cell receptor beta chains drawn from one sample of a study of cytomegalovirus exposure and HLA in healthy donors. Only in-frame clones appear in the TCRdb table, and some are missing; sequencing was by immunoSEQ multiplex PCR. The sample has about 160,000 clones; 70% to 90% are singletons. Sequencing was done on a sample of PBMCs. Receptor source: a woman aged 18-30 years in good health and CMV-seronegative. Both conserved end residues are part of each CDR3. Each record gives: D gene, J gene, V gene, clone size, CDR3 protein, CDR3 DNA. The D gene is left open where the match is weak. Clone size is not always given. Where it is, it says once, few, many or a class for expanded clones.

d_gene: .
j_gene: TRBJ2-3
v_gene: TRBV27
abundance: few
CDR3aa: CASSLVGADTQYF
CDR3nt: TGTGCCAGCAGTTTGGTGGGCGCGGATACGCAGTATTTT

d_gene: TRBD2
j_gene: TRBJ2-1
v_gene: TRBV15
abundance: .
CDR3aa: CATSRGRGVYYNEQFF
CDR3nt: TGTGCCACCAGCAGGGGGAGGGGCGTTTACTACAATGAGCAGTTCTTC

d_gene: TRBD1
j_gene: TRBJ2-1
v_gene: TRBV11-3
abundance: few
CDR3aa: CASSPTGVTYNEQFF
CDR3nt: TGTGCCAGCAGCCCAACAGGGGTGACCTACAATGAGCAGTTCTTC

d_gene: .
j_gene: TRBJ2-1
v_gene: TRBV5-6
abundance: .
CDR3aa: CASSLGTGYNEQFF
CDR3nt: TGTGCCAGCAGCCTTGGGACTGGGTACAATGAGCAGTTCTTC

d_gene: .
j_gene: TRBJ2-2
v_gene: TRBV6-1
abundance: .
CDR3aa: CATRRGGRELFF
CDR3nt: TGTGCCACCAGAAGGGGTGGGAGGGAGCTGTTTTTT

d_gene: TRBD2
j_gene: TRBJ2-2
v_gene: TRBV6-1
abundance: .
CDR3aa: CASSDAGEVAGELFF
CDR3nt: TGTGCCAGCAGTGACGCGGGAGAGGTCGCCGGGGAGCTGTTTTTT

d_gene: TRBD2
j_gene: TRBJ2-3
v_gene: TRBV10-1
abundance: .
CDR3aa: CASSETSGRAGTDTQYF
CDR3nt: TGCGCCAGCAGTGAAACCAGCGGGAGGGCCGGCACAGATACGCAGTATTTT

d_gene: .
j_gene: TRBJ2-1
v_gene: TRBV5-4
abundance: .
CDR3aa: CASSPSGNEQFF
CDR3nt: TGTGCCAGCAGCCCATCAGGCAATGAGCAGTTCTTC

d_gene: .
j_gene: TRBJ1-5
v_gene: TRBV19
abundance: .
CDR3aa: CASSVDRFNQPQHF
CDR3nt: TGTGCCAGTAGCGTGGACAGATTTAATCAGCCCCAGCATTTT

d_gene: .
j_gene: TRBJ2-7
v_gene: TRBV15
abundance: .
CDR3aa: CATSRGYEQYF
CDR3nt: TGTGCCACCAGTCGCGGGTACGAGCAGTACTTC

d_gene: .
j_gene: TRBJ1-1
v_gene: TRBV28
abundance: once
CDR3aa: CASSLPGAPLNTEAFF
CDR3nt: TGTGCCAGCAGTTTACCAGGGGCTCCCTTGAACACTGAAGCTTTCTTT

d_gene: TRBD1
j_gene: TRBJ1-2
v_gene: TRBV5-4
abundance: once
CDR3aa: CASSNRGQGNGYTF
CDR3nt: TGTGCCAGCAGCAACAGGGGGCAGGGGAATGGCTACACCTTC

d_gene: .
j_gene: TRBJ2-7
v_gene: TRBV9
abundance: .
CDR3aa: CASSPGGFEQYF
CDR3nt: TGTGCCAGCAGCCCCGGCGGGTTCGAGCAGTACTTC

d_gene: TRBD1
j_gene: TRBJ1-2
v_gene: TRBV7-6
abundance: .
CDR3aa: CASSLALGTGPLDDGYTF
CDR3nt: TGTGCCAGCAGCTTAGCGCTTGGGACAGGGCCTCTTGACGATGGCTACACCTTC

d_gene: .
j_gene: TRBJ2-1
v_gene: TRBV7-6
abundance: once
CDR3aa: CASSLFPRGSLNEQFF
CDR3nt: TGTGCCAGCAGCTTATTCCCTAGAGGGAGTCTTAATGAGCAGTTCTTC

d_gene: .
j_gene: TRBJ2-5
v_gene: TRBV5-4
abundance: once
CDR3aa: CASSLEQNQETQYF
CDR3nt: TGTGCCAGCAGCTTGGAACAGAATCAAGAGACCCAGTACTTC

d_gene: .
j_gene: TRBJ2-7
v_gene: TRBV18
abundance: .
CDR3aa: CASSPQGLTVGEQYF
CDR3nt: TGTGCCAGCTCACCCCAGGGCCTCACCGTTGGCGAGCAGTACTTC

d_gene: .
j_gene: TRBJ2-5
v_gene: TRBV10-3
abundance: .
CDR3aa: CAISDREQETQYF
CDR3nt: TGTGCCATCAGTGACAGGGAACAAGAGACCCAGTACTTC

d_gene: TRBD2
j_gene: TRBJ2-3
v_gene: TRBV7-9
abundance: .
CDR3aa: CASSSGLAGVGDTQYF
CDR3nt: TGTGCCAGCAGCTCAGGACTAGCGGGAGTCGGAGATACGCAGTATTTT

d_gene: TRBD1
j_gene: TRBJ2-6
v_gene: TRBV5-5
abundance: .
CDR3aa: CASSLQVTGATGANVLTF
CDR3nt: TGTGCCAGCAGCTTGCAAGTGACAGGGGCAACTGGGGCCAACGTCCTGACTTTC

d_gene: .
j_gene: TRBJ2-3
v_gene: TRBV5-1
abundance: .
CDR3aa: CASSLSGDTQYF
CDR3nt: TGCGCCAGCAGCTTGTCGGGAGATACGCAGTATTTT

d_gene: TRBD2
j_gene: TRBJ2-1
v_gene: TRBV10-3
abundance: .
CDR3aa: CAISRSNFIGTSGAREQFF
CDR3nt: TGTGCCATCAGTCGAAGCAATTTCATTGGGACTAGCGGGGCCAGGGAGCAGTTCTTC